The clone carrying this T cell receptor beta chain appeared a few times. Its antigen is unidentified. The data were obtained in a study of T cells after yellow fever vaccination. Across the whole study: Preparation used SMART-Seq v4 Ultra Low Input for the low-cell-number fractions.

Study observations and caveats: Most primary-vaccination clones reappeared after the booster (approximately 95% CD4, roughly 88% CD8). A secondary response was less intense yet reached its peak sooner, at day 5 versus 15.

V was trimmed by 1 base and J by 6 bases, leaving 10 bases between them. The CDR3 consists of 13 residues. From germline, CDR1 is SGHDN and CDR2 FVKESK. The 5'RACE template-switching step produced TCR cDNA and added a universal primer site and UMIs. TCRdb re-analysed the 5' RACE reads in MiXCR, keeping a single row per CDR3 protein. The sample lists hundreds of thousands of distinct CDR3 sequences, roughly 13% occurring once. The sequence was collected from a young man who received the YFV17D yellow fever vaccine. The sample was PBMCs, taken on the day of the yellow fever booster vaccination. The rearrangement uses TRBV14 and TRBJ2-7, with D perhaps matching TRBD1 or TRBD2 (5 bases each). In DNA, the CDR3 is TGTGCCAGCAGCCAAGCCGGGGCTGCCGAGCAGTACTTC. It translates to CASSQAGAAEQYF.